The 10 T cell receptor beta chains listed next were all sequenced from one sample in a study of T cell responses to AZD1222 COVID-19 vaccine (dated by TCRdb to about 2021). Library generation was performed with the immunoSEQ multiplex PCR assay. The immuneACCESS repertoire file appears here via TCRdb, limited to in-frame rearrangements. These files lack a portion of the clones; in checked studies, under half of the deficit traces to unresolved V genes, and the cause of the others is not known. The sample contains about 140,000 clones, around nine tenths of them found a single time. The leading ten clones occupy around 1.7% of the sample. Sample time point, as interpreted from the label and publication: baseline before first vaccination. Sequencing used peripheral blood, obtained on day 0 of AZD1222 vaccination. These TCRs come from an adult in good health.

The gene calls are TRBV28 and TRBJ1-5; no firm D call. The CDR3 contains 15 residues. Germline values: CDR1 MDHEN, CDR2 SYDVKM. V was trimmed by 3 bases and J by 4 bases, leaving 13 bases between them. The CDR3 reads CASSFLRERNQPQHF. The CDR3, as DNA: TGTGCCAGCAGTTTTCTGAGGGAAAGGAATCAGCCCCAGCATTTT.

The V call is TRBV5-1, the J call TRBJ2-6; D is uncertain. CDR1 is SGHRS, CDR2 YFSETQ, per germline. Trimming left V 4 bases short and J 0 bases short, with 8 bases between. The CDR3 has 15 residues. This CDR3 reads CASSPPPSGANVLTF. The CDR3 nucleotides read TGCGCCAGCAGCCCCCCTCCCTCTGGGGCCAACGTCCTGACTTTC.

This chain joins TRBV2 and TRBJ1-3, with D hard to call. Per the germline V gene, CDR1 is SNHLY and CDR2 is FYNNEI. CDR3 size: 16 residues. Trimming pared 3 bases from V and 0 bases from J, leaving 12 bases between. The CDR3 bases are TGTGCCAGCAGTGACGGAGTCGGGATCTCTGGAAACACCATATATTTT. Protein sequence: CASSDGVGISGNTIYF.

The genes are TRBV6-5 and TRBJ1-1; TRBD1 is a possible D gene (5 bases). Trimming left V 6 bases short and J 0 bases short, with 11 bases between. Germline lookup yields CDR1 MNHEY and CDR2 SVGAGI. The CDR3 is 14 residues long. As DNA, the CDR3 is TGTGCCAGCAGAGGGACGGCTCTGAACACTGAAGCTTTCTTT. As protein: CASRGTALNTEAFF.

The chain uses TRBV28 and TRBJ2-2; a weak D match, TRBD2 (6 bases). The V gene's germline CDR1 is MDHEN and CDR2 SYDVKM. The germline V and J ends were trimmed by 5 bases and 5 bases, with 15 bases remaining between them. The CDR3 covers 15 residues. CDR3 sequence: CASSTGGTGTGELFF. The CDR3 region has the DNA TGTGCCAGCAGTACCGGTGGGACTGGAACCGGGGAGCTGTTTTTT.

The chain employs TRBV5-1 and TRBJ2-7; no reliable D call. Germline V gene data show CDR1 as SGHRS and CDR2 as YFSETQ. CDR3 length: 13 residues. Trimming left V 3 bases short and J 0 bases short, with 7 bases between. The CDR3 is CASSSTDSYEQYF. In DNA, the CDR3 is TGCGCCAGCAGCTCCACAGACTCCTACGAGCAGTACTTC.

The CDR3 here is CSAPGQGPAFF. CDR3 in DNA: TGCAGTGCCCCCGGACAGGGACCGGCTTTCTTT. The chain couples TRBV20-1 to TRBJ1-1, with 8 bases matching TRBD1. This CDR3 contains 11 residues. The junction had 8 bases not matched to a gene; V was cut back by 6 bases and J by 11 bases. Looked up from germline, CDR1 is DFQATT and CDR2 is SNEGSKA (reference sequence).

V and J are TRBV7-8 and TRBJ2-4; perhaps TRBD1 as D (5 bases). The CDR3 spans 16 residues. Between the trimmed V and J ends, which lost 1 base and 4 bases, there was a span of 14 bases. CDR1 SGHVS and CDR2 FQNEAQ come from the germline V gene. The CDR3 region is CASSLERQGVKNIQYF. The CDR3 DNA reads as TGTGCCAGCAGCTTAGAGAGGCAGGGTGTAAAAAACATTCAGTACTTC.

V gene TRBV6-5 combines with J gene TRBJ1-1; perhaps TRBD1 as D (5 bases). The CDR3 loop spans 14 amino acids. Germline V gene lookup returns CDR1 MNHEY and CDR2 SVGAGI. V was shortened by 2 bases and J by 5 bases, with 12 bases between the two germline ends. For the CDR3, the DNA is TGTGCCAGCAGTTACGGCAGGGTAGGGACTGAAGCTTTCTTT. Translated: CASSYGRVGTEAFF.

This chain links TRBV4-1 with TRBJ2-7; TRBD1 might be the D (5 bases). The germline gives CDR1 MGHRA, CDR2 YSYEKL. The CDR3 is 15 residues long. Trimming stripped 4 bases from V and 3 bases from J, with 16 bases between. The CDR3 DNA is TGCGCCAGCAGCCCTACCGCGAGCAGGGTCTACGAGCAGTACTTC. This sequence encodes CASSPTASRVYEQYF.